A selection of T cell receptor beta chains follows, all from one sample in a study of molecular identifiers for immune sequencing clone quantification. TCRdb re-called the PCR reads with MiXCR, one entry per CDR3 protein. The data hold 600,000 to 650,000 distinct CDR3 sequences, with less than 20% observed a single time. The sequenced sample was naive CD8+ T cells from blood, with Jurkat cell RNA spiked in. These receptors were collected from a human donor in good health. Some libraries in this study had Jurkat cell RNA spiked in. Each CDR3 is given with its conserved first and last residue. A D gene is named only where the DNA matches it firmly. Expanded clones are given a class, and other clones once, few, many or no size at all.

few,TRBD2,TRBV27,TRBJ2-3,TGTGCCAGCAGTTTTGCGGGAGCTCCGGGAGATACGCAGTATTTT,CASSFAGAPGDTQYF
.,.,TRBV20-1,TRBJ2-7,TGCGGTGCTAGAGTTCCCCGAGGCATTTCCTACGAGCAGTACTTC,CGARVPRGISYEQYF
.,.,TRBV7-3,TRBJ1-6,TGTGCCAGCAGCCAGGGGACGGAATCGCCCCTCCACTTT,CASSQGTESPLHF
.,.,TRBV6-5,TRBJ2-1,TGTACCAGCAGTTACTGGCAGTCCGATGAGCAGTCCTTC,CTSSYWQSDEQSF
many,.,TRBV27,TRBJ2-6,TGTGCCAGCAGGCCTGCTGGGGCCAACGTCCTGACTTTC,CASRPAGANVLTF
few,.,TRBV6-1,TRBJ2-7,TGTGCCAGCAGTGAAGAAAACCACTACGAGCAGTACTTC,CASSEENHYEQYF
many,TRBD2,TRBV12-3/TRBV12-4,TRBJ2-5,TGTGCCAGCATGCCGGAGCGGGGGCGAGAGACCCAGTACTTC,CASMPERGRETQYF
few,.,TRBV12-3/TRBV12-4,TRBJ1-2,TGTGCCAGGATTCCGCGGGAGGGAGTTAACTATGGCTACACCTTC,CARIPREGVNYGYTF
.,TRBD2,TRBV2,TRBJ2-1,TGTGCCAGCATTAGCGGGAGTGCCAATGAGCAGTTCTTC,CASISGSANEQFF
many,.,TRBV4-2,TRBJ1-1,TGTGCCAGCAGCCAAGACCCCTTTCTAGGGGCTGTGAACACTGAAGCTTTCTTT,CASSQDPFLGAVNTEAFF
.,.,TRBV6-6,TRBJ1-5,TGTGCCAGCAGTTACTCTTCACTTTATAGCAATCAGCCCCAGCGTTTT,CASSYSSLYSNQPQRF
many,.,TRBV11-1,TRBJ2-7,TGTGCCAGCAGCCTAGGTCTCAGGGAATGGAATGGCGAGCAGTACTTC,CASSLGLREWNGEQYF
.,.,TRBV27,TRBJ2-1,TGTGCCAGCAGTTTATTCCAAGGAACGAATGAGCAGTTCTTC,CASSLFQGTNEQFF
many,.,TRBV4-1,TRBJ2-1,TGCGCCAGCAGCCAAGTAGGCTATGAGCAGTTCTTC,CASSQVGYEQFF
many,.,TRBV9,TRBJ1-5,TGTGCCAGCAGCGTAGGGTTGGCGAGTCAGCCCCAGCATTTT,CASSVGLASQPQHF
few,.,TRBV7-9,TRBJ1-6,TGTGCCAGCAGCTTAGACAGGGTGGGGAATTCACCCCTCCACTTT,CASSLDRVGNSPLHF
.,.,TRBV27,TRBJ2-1,TGTGCCAGCAGTTTCTCTCCGGGAGCCAATGAGCAGTTCTTC,CASSFSPGANEQFF
.,TRBD1,TRBV7-9,TRBJ2-2,TGTGCCAGCAGCCCCGTATACCTTGACAGGGTTACCGGGGAGCTGTCTTTT,CASSPVYLDRVTGELSF
many,.,TRBV29-1,TRBJ2-1,TGCAGCGTTGAAGATTGGAACAATGAGCAGTTCTTC,CSVEDWNNEQFF
.,.,TRBV7-9,TRBJ1-2,TGTGCCAGCAGCTTATCTGGGTACAACTATGGCTACACCTTC,CASSLSGYNYGYTF
.,.,TRBV11-2,TRBJ2-1,TGTGCCAGCAGCTTAGTCGGGCGAAACTACAATGAGCAGTTCTTC,CASSLVGRNYNEQFF
many,.,TRBV25-1,TRBJ2-7,TGTGCCAGCAGTGAATCCCCGTCGGGAATCCACTACGAGCAGTACTTC,CASSESPSGIHYEQYF
many,TRBD2,TRBV4-3,TRBJ2-1,TGCGCCAGCAGCCAAGTAGCGGGAGTGAACAATGAGCAGTTCTTC,CASSQVAGVNNEQFF
many,.,TRBV6-5,TRBJ2-3,TGTGCCAGCAGTTTCGACTCCGAGGCCACAGATACGCAGTATTTT,CASSFDSEATDTQYF
many,.,TRBV6-2/TRBV6-3,TRBJ1-5,TGTGCCAGCAGTTTCGCAACAACAGGGTATGGCAATCAGCCCCAGCATTTT,CASSFATTGYGNQPQHF
few,.,TRBV7-9,TRBJ2-1,TGTGCCAGCAGCTTAGTTCGGGGGGCAGGGGGTGAGCAGTTCTTC,CASSLVRGAGGEQFF
few,.,TRBV12-3/TRBV12-4,TRBJ2-1,TGTGCCAGCAGTTTAGGGACTTCAATCCATGAGCAGTTCTTC,CASSLGTSIHEQFF
many,.,TRBV27,TRBJ2-2,TGTGCCAGCAGCGCAACGGGCCCGAGGACCGGGGAGCTGTTTTTT,CASSATGPRTGELFF
many,.,TRBV29-1,TRBJ2-7,TGCAGCGTTGTGGACGGAAACTACGAGCAGTACTTC,CSVVDGNYEQYF
many,TRBD1,TRBV5-1,TRBJ1-1,TGCGCCAGCAGCGCGGGACAGGGTTTCACTGAAGCTTTCTTT,CASSAGQGFTEAFF
many,.,TRBV29-1,TRBJ2-7,TGCAGCGTTGAAGACGGGACGGTATACGAGCAGTACTTC,CSVEDGTVYEQYF
many,TRBD2,TRBV5-1,TRBJ2-1,TGCGCCAGCAGCTGGGGACTAGCGGGAACCAATGAGCAGTTCTTC,CASSWGLAGTNEQFF
few,TRBD1,TRBV28,TRBJ1-5,TGTGCCAGCAGTCCTCTTGGACAGGGTTACCAGCCCCAGCATTTT,CASSPLGQGYQPQHF
many,.,TRBV4-2,TRBJ2-5,TGTGCCAGCAGCCCGAGCACGAACACCCAAGAGACCCAGTACTTC,CASSPSTNTQETQYF
.,.,TRBV20-1,TRBJ1-2,TGCAGTGCTGGAGATTACGAAACCGGGGGGGGGTACTATGGCTACACCTTC,CSAGDYETGGGYYGYTF
many,.,TRBV7-9,TRBJ2-7,TGTGCCAGCAGCTTAGCGCAGGGTGAAAGGAAGTACGAGCAGTACTTC,CASSLAQGERKYEQYF
few,TRBD1,TRBV24-1,TRBJ2-5,TGTGCCACCAGTGACTACATGACAGGGGGCATCGAGACCCAGTACTTC,CATSDYMTGGIETQYF
.,.,TRBV3-1,TRBJ1-5,TGTGCCAGCAGCCTCGGCAGGGTGTCCAATCAGCCCCAGCATTTT,CASSLGRVSNQPQHF
many,.,TRBV6-2/TRBV6-3,TRBJ1-2,TGTGCCAGCAGTTATGAGATTTATGGCTACACCTTC,CASSYEIYGYTF
few,TRBD2,TRBV29-1,TRBJ2-1,TGCAGCGTTGGAGGGACTAGCGGGGGGAGCTCCTACAATGAGCAGTTCTTC,CSVGGTSGGSSYNEQFF
many,.,TRBV28,TRBJ2-7,TGTGCCAGCAGTTTAGGAGCGGGCCCCTACGAGCAGTACTTC,CASSLGAGPYEQYF
many,TRBD1,TRBV5-4,TRBJ2-2,TGTGCCAGCAGCAAGACAGGGACCAACACCGGGGAGCTGTTTTTT,CASSKTGTNTGELFF
many,TRBD2,TRBV3-1,TRBJ2-5,TGTGCCAGCAGCCAACCACTAGCGGGCCCTCTTGGGACCCAGTACTTC,CASSQPLAGPLGTQYF
many,.,TRBV5-1,TRBJ2-3,TGCGCCAGCGCGACCTCCTGGGGCAGGACCACAGATACGCAGTATTTT,CASATSWGRTTDTQYF
few,.,TRBV7-3,TRBJ2-2,TGTGCCAGCAGCTTAGGATGGGGTACCGGGGAGCTGTTTTTT,CASSLGWGTGELFF
many,TRBD2,TRBV29-1,TRBJ2-5,TGCAGCGGAAGGGGACTAGCGGGAGGGGGTGAGACCCAGTACTTC,CSGRGLAGGGETQYF
few,.,TRBV19,TRBJ1-6,TGTGCCAGTAGCACGGGGTCAGGTCCTAATTCACCCCTCCACTTT,CASSTGSGPNSPLHF
many,.,TRBV7-2,TRBJ2-3,TGTGCCAGCAGCTTAGTCGTACAGTACACAGATACGCAGTATTTT,CASSLVVQYTDTQYF